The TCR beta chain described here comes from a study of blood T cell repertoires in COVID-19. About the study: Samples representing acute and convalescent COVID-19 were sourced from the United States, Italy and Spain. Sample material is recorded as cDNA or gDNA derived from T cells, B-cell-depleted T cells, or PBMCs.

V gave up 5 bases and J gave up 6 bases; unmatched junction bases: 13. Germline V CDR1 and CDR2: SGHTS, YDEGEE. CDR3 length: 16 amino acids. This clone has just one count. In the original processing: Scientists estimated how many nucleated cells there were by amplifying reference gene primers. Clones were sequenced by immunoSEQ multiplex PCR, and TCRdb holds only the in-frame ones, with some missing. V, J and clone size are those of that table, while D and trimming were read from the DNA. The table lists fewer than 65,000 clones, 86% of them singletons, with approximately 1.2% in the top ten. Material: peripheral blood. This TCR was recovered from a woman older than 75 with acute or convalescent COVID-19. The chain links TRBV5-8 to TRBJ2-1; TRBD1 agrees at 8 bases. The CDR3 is CASSLARGRRANEQFF. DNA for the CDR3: TGTGCCAGCAGTTTAGCCAGGGGGCGGAGGGCCAATGAGCAGTTCTTC.